The 3 T cell receptor beta chains below all came from one sample that was sequenced in a study of blood T cells in healthy people across ages. Next came a second PCR, run for about 6 to 11 cycles, which used a sample-barcoded 5' primer along with a J-beta primer mix. Using its own MiXCR run on the 5' RACE reads, TCRdb lists one record per CDR3 protein. This sample has 450,000 to 600,000 distinct CDR3 sequences; about 28% occur once, and the top ten carry about 3.9%. The same data also went into a second study, on T cells of mothers and their children.

The sequenced material came from blood. The receptors derive from a boy between 2 and 15 years old in good health.

The chain couples TRBV5-1 to TRBJ2-2; D not certain. This CDR3 is 15 amino acids long. V lost 2 bases, J lost 4 bases, and 12 bases lay in between. Per the germline V gene, CDR1 is SGHRS and CDR2 is YFSETQ. The CDR3 spells CASSFGQPATGELFF. Here the CDR3 DNA reads TGCGCCAGCAGCTTTGGCCAGCCTGCCACCGGGGAGCTGTTTTTT.

A few counts support this clonotype. The chain links TRBV9 to TRBJ2-3; D unclear. V lost 3 bases, J lost 1 base, and 12 bases lay in between. CDR1 and CDR2 from the germline V gene are SGDLS and YYNGEE. The CDR3 spans 15 residues. The CDR3 here is CASSAKTVGTDTQYF. The CDR3, as DNA: TGTGCCAGCAGCGCAAAGACGGTCGGCACAGATACGCAGTATTTT.

This sequence joins TRBV7-8 and TRBJ2-1; 10 bases line up with TRBD2. CDR1 SGHVS and CDR2 FQNEAQ come from the germline V gene. The junction had 6 bases not matched to a gene; V was cut back by 4 bases and J by 3 bases. This CDR3 comprises 16 residues. CDR3 sequence: CASSSQTSGHYNEQFF. The CDR3 DNA sequence: TGTGCCAGCAGCTCCCAGACTAGCGGGCACTACAATGAGCAGTTCTTC.